This is a list of T cell receptor beta chains from one sample in a study of T cells expressing NK-cell markers. TCRdb re-analyzed the 5' RACE reads; it lists each CDR3 protein once, without DNA. This sample contains 450,000 to 600,000 distinct CDR3 sequences. The specimen sequenced was blood T cells: a sorted CD56 or NKG2C T cell subset, CD4+ or CD8+ T cells, or bulk PBMC T cells (not recorded which). Receptors originate from a man aged 18 to 30 in good health. Both conserved end residues are part of each CDR3.

J gene: TRBJ1-2; V gene: TRBV6-2/TRBV6-3; CDR3 protein: CASSYSRGHGYTF
J gene: TRBJ2-7; V gene: TRBV20-1; CDR3 protein: CSARLAGGPHEQYF
J gene: TRBJ1-4; V gene: TRBV5-1; CDR3 protein: CASSLEGSYNEKLFF
J gene: TRBJ1-4; V gene: TRBV10-3; CDR3 protein: CAISESGTPTEKLFF
J gene: TRBJ2-1; V gene: TRBV4-3; CDR3 protein: CASSQAWLGGGNEQFF
J gene: TRBJ2-1; V gene: TRBV12-3/TRBV12-4; CDR3 protein: CASSFAGVNEQFF
J gene: TRBJ2-3; V gene: TRBV18; CDR3 protein: CASSETPTSTDTQYF
J gene: TRBJ1-6; V gene: TRBV29-1; CDR3 protein: CSATQGGNSPLHF
J gene: TRBJ2-6; V gene: TRBV20-1; CDR3 protein: CSAPDRGANVLTF
J gene: TRBJ1-3; V gene: TRBV20-1; CDR3 protein: CSALGGRGGNTIYF
J gene: TRBJ2-1; V gene: TRBV5-1; CDR3 protein: CASNRGGVMHNEQFF
J gene: TRBJ2-5; V gene: TRBV15; CDR3 protein: CATSRGQGRQTQYF
J gene: TRBJ1-1; V gene: TRBV12-3/TRBV12-4; CDR3 protein: CASSDGQGFRGGTEAFF
J gene: TRBJ2-1; V gene: TRBV6-1; CDR3 protein: CASRPGLPYNEQFF
J gene: TRBJ2-1; V gene: TRBV20-1; CDR3 protein: CSARGTSGRGGNEQFF
J gene: TRBJ1-5; V gene: TRBV12-3/TRBV12-4; CDR3 protein: CASSPIIPQPQHF
J gene: TRBJ2-3; V gene: TRBV15; CDR3 protein: CATSREKVPARDTQYF
J gene: TRBJ2-7; V gene: TRBV29-1; CDR3 protein: CSVESRTSGSSYEQYF
J gene: TRBJ1-1; V gene: TRBV12-3/TRBV12-4; CDR3 protein: CASSPTGAENTEAFF
J gene: TRBJ2-2; V gene: TRBV25-1; CDR3 protein: CASSAGSNTGELFF
J gene: TRBJ1-2; V gene: TRBV20-1; CDR3 protein: CSAGTRNYGYTF
J gene: TRBJ1-3; V gene: TRBV30; CDR3 protein: CAWGTGGSGNTIYF